One sample yielded the 14 T cell receptor beta chains listed below, sequenced in a study of regulatory T cells in long-lasting Graves disease. Time point denoted: newly diagnosed GD, antithyroid drugs for less than 3 months. PBMC RNA was the source of the TCR library. Building the TCR beta libraries relied on iRepertoire HTBI primers, and CDR3 regions underwent Arm-PCR. TCRdb re-derived calls from the multiplex PCR reads in MiXCR, one entry per CDR3 protein. The sample has around 460,000 distinct CDR3 sequences; around 15% are singletons. The same data also went into a second study, on T cells in Graves' hyperthyroidism and ophthalmopathy.

The source was peripheral blood mononuclear cells (PBMCs), collected at new diagnosis, from a patient treated with antithyroid drugs. The receptor source for this set is a woman between 50 and 59 years old with Graves disease.

V gene TRBV28 combines with J gene TRBJ2-7; D tentatively reads TRBD1 or TRBD2 (6 bases each). V lost 0 bases and J 5 bases, leaving 11 bases between the germline ends. CDR1 is MDHEN and CDR2 is SYDVKM in the germline V gene. The CDR3 spans 14 residues. This CDR3 is CASSLWGGKNEQYF. CDR3 DNA sequence: TGTGCCAGCAGTTTATGGGGGGGCAAAAACGAGCAGTACTTC.

This clonotype was seen a few times. The rearrangement links TRBV28 to TRBJ1-1; weak D call: TRBD1 (6 bases). The CDR3 has 15 amino acids. Germline CDR1 MDHEN, CDR2 SYDVKM. The V end was cut by 3 bases, the J end by 10 bases, with 21 bases between. Here the CDR3 reads CASSFPPIGQHVAFF. The CDR3 DNA is TGTGCCAGCAGTTTTCCCCCTATCGGACAGCATGTAGCTTTCTTT.

This chain joins TRBV14 and TRBJ1-2; D not certain. The CDR3 is 15 amino acids. The V and J ends lost 1 base and 3 bases respectively, with 12 bases between them. Germline V gene lookup returns CDR1 SGHDN and CDR2 FVKESK. CDR3 sequence (DNA): TGTGCCAGCAGCCAAGGACCCCTATGGGACTATGGCTACACCTTC. The encoded protein is CASSQGPLWDYGYTF. The whole variable domain, filled in from reference TRBV14 and TRBJ1-2, reads EAGVTQFPSHSVIEKGQTVTLRCDPISGHDNLYWYRRVMGKEIKFLLHFVKESKQDESGMPNNRFLAERTGGTYSTLKVQPAELEDSGVYFCASSQGPLWDYGYTFGSGTRLTVV.

The genes are TRBV30 and TRBJ2-7, with a weak D call TRBD1 (5 bases). V lost 5 bases and J lost 0, with 8 bases in between. There are 12 residues in the CDR3. The germline CDR1 and CDR2 sequences are GTSNPN and SVGIG (reference sequence). The CDR3 DNA sequence: TGTGCCTGGTCTAGGGGCTCCTACGAGCAGTACTTC. This translates into CAWSRGSYEQYF.

This clonotype came up a few times. One end of the junction does not line up with germline, which may come from a read error. The chain joins TRBV20-1 to TRBJ1-5; D not resolved. CDR1 is DFQATT, CDR2 SNEGSKA, per germline (reference sequence). The CDR3 sequence is 14 residues long. The CDR3 here is CSARETRGDQPQHF. The CDR3, as DNA: TGCAGTGCGAGAGAAACCCGTGGGGATCAGCCCCAGCATTTT.

This clonotype showed up many times. V gene TRBV7-8 combines with J gene TRBJ2-3; 7 bases fit TRBD1. V lost 6 bases to trimming and J lost 0 bases; unmatched junction nucleotides: 3. CDR3 length equals 14 residues. CDR1 and CDR2 from the germline V gene are SGHVS and FQNEAQ. This CDR3 is CASRRQGSTDTQYF. CDR3 in DNA: TGTGCCAGCAGGCGACAGGGAAGCACAGATACGCAGTATTTT.

This clonotype was seen at least ten times. The chain has TRBV28 and TRBJ2-7; D unresolved. The CDR3 loop spans 11 amino acids. V was pared by 8 bases and J by 3 bases, with 8 bases between. CDR1 is MDHEN, CDR2 SYDVKM, per germline. This CDR3 is CASGINYEQYF. The DNA for the CDR3 is TGTGCCAGCGGGATTAACTACGAGCAGTACTTC. Full variable domain (missing parts from reference TRBV28 and TRBJ2-7): DVKVTQSSRYLVKRTGEKVFLECVQDMDHENMFWYRQDPGLGLRLIYFSYDVKMKEKGDIPEGYSVSREKKERFSLILESASTNQTSMYLCASGINYEQYFGPGTRLTVT.

This chain joins TRBV7-9 and TRBJ2-1; 7 nucleotides match TRBD2. Per the germline V gene, CDR1 is SEHNR and CDR2 is FQNEAQ (reference sequence). This CDR3 is 13 amino acids long. With 3 bases clipped from V and 8 bases from J, the junction kept 4 bases outside the gene matches. The CDR3 region is CASSFASGHEQFF. The CDR3 coding sequence is TGTGCCAGCAGCTTCGCTAGCGGCCATGAGCAGTTCTTC.

This clonotype was recorded at least ten times. This chain links TRBV28 with TRBJ2-1; weak D call: TRBD2 (6 bases). Germline CDR1 MDHEN, CDR2 SYDVKM. The CDR3 consists of 17 residues. Trimming removed 1 base at V and 0 bases at J, with 13 bases between. The CDR3 DNA follows: TGTGCCAGCAGTTTATATGTGGGAGCGGGCTCCTACAATGAGCAGTTCTTC. This codes for CASSLYVGAGSYNEQFF.

The table lists this clonotype with many counts. This chain connects TRBV6-2 or TRBV6-3 to TRBJ2-7; the D gene is possibly TRBD2 (5 bases). The CDR3 contains 13 residues. Deletions cut 2 bases from V and 5 bases from J, with 10 bases between. Germline CDR1 reads MNHEY; CDR2 reads SVGEGT. In DNA, the CDR3 is TGTGCCAGCAGTTACGGAGAGGGCGACGAGCAGTACTTC. It translates to CASSYGEGDEQYF.

There are many counts of this clonotype. The chain uses TRBV6-2 or TRBV6-3 and TRBJ1-1; weak D call: TRBD1 (5 bases). CDR1 and CDR2 from the germline V gene are MNHEY and SVGEGT. CDR3 length: 16 residues. V lost 6 bases and J 2 bases, leaving 19 bases between the germline ends. CDR3 loop: CASSPWGAGDNTEAFF. CDR3 coding DNA: TGTGCCAGCAGCCCTTGGGGAGCGGGGGATAACACTGAAGCTTTCTTT.

This clonotype was seen at least ten times. This rearrangement joins TRBV7-3 to TRBJ1-1; D gene ambiguous. Germline V gene lookup returns CDR1 SGHTA and CDR2 FQGTGA. The CDR3 has 14 residues. V was clipped by 1 base and J by 0 bases, with 6 bases between them. The DNA of the CDR3 is TGTGCCAGCAGCTTAATGGCGGTGAACACTGAAGCTTTCTTT. It specifies CASSLMAVNTEAFF. The full variable domain, with the rest looked up from reference TRBV7-3 and TRBJ1-1, is GAGVSQTPSNKVTEKGKYVELRCDPISGHTALYWYRQSLGQGPEFLIYFQGTGAADDSGLPNDRFFAVRPEGSVSTLKIQRTERGDSAVYLCASSLMAVNTEAFFGQGTRLTVV.

This clonotype occurred many times. The CDR3 DNA follows: TGTGCCAGCAATGAGCCCTACAATGAGCAGTTCTTC. Its translation is CASNEPYNEQFF. This chain uses TRBV7-9 with TRBJ2-1, with no clear D. Germline CDR1 is SEHNR and CDR2 is FQNEAQ (reference sequence). The ends were cut back, 7 bases at V and 2 bases at J, with 6 bases in the middle. The CDR3 consists of 12 residues.

This clonotype was detected once. The genes are TRBV19 and TRBJ2-2; 12 bases agree with TRBD2. The V and J ends lost 8 bases and 5 bases, in that order; junction bases with no gene match: 6. Germline loops: CDR1 LNHDA, CDR2 SQIVND (reference sequence). The CDR3 spans 15 residues. The CDR3 region has the DNA TGTGCCAGTTCCCAGACTAGCGGGAGTACCGGGGAGCTGTTTTTT. It is translated as CASSQTSGSTGELFF.